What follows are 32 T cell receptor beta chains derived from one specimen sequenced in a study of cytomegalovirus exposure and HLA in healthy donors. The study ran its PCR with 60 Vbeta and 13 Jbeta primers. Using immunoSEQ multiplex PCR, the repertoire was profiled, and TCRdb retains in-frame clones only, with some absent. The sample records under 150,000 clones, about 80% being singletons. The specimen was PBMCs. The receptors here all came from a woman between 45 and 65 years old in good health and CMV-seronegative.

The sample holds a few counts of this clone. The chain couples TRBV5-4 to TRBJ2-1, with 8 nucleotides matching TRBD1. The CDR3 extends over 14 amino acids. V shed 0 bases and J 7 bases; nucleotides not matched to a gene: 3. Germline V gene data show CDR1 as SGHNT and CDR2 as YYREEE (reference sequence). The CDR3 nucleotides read TGTGCCAGCAGCTTGGTAACAGGGGGTAATGAGCAGTTCTTC. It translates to CASSLVTGGNEQFF. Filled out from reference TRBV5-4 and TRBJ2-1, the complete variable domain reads ETGVTQSPTHLIKTRGQQVTLRCSSQSGHNTVSWYQQALGQGPQFIFQYYREEENGRGNFPPRFSGLQFPNYSSELNVNALELDDSALYLCASSLVTGGNEQFFGPGTRLTVL.

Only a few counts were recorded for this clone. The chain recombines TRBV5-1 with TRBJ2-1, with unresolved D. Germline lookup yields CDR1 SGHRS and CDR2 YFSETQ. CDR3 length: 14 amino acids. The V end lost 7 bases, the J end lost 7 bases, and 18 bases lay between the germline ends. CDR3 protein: CASAITDPNNEQFF. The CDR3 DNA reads TGCGCCAGCGCTATAACAGATCCCAATAATGAGCAGTTCTTC.

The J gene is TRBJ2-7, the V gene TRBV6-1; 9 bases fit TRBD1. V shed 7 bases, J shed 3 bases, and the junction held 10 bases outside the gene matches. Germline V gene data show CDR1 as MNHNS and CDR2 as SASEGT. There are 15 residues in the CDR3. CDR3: CASTKPPGQGYEQYF. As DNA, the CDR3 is TGTGCCAGCACCAAACCGCCGGGACAGGGCTACGAGCAGTACTTC.

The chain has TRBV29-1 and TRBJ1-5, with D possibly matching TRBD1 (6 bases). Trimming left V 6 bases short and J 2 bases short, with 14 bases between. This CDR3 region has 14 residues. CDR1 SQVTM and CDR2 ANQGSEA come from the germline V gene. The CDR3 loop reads CSVATGTGNQPQHF. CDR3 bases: TGCAGCGTCGCTACAGGGACGGGCAATCAGCCCCAGCATTTT.

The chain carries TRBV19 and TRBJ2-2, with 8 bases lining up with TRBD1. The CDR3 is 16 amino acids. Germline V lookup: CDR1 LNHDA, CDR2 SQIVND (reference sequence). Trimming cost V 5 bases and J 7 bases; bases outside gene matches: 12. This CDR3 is CASSLRGRRRSGELFF. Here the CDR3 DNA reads TGTGCCAGTAGTCTCAGGGGGCGCAGGAGAAGCGGGGAGCTGTTTTTT.

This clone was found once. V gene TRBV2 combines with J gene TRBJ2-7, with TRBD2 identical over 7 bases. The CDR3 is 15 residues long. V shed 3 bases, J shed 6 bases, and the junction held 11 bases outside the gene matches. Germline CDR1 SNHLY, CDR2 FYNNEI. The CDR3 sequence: CASSETSSGFGEQYF. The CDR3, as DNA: TGTGCCAGCAGTGAGACTAGCTCAGGGTTTGGCGAGCAGTACTTC. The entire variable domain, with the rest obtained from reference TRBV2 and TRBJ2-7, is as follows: EPEVTQTPSHQVTQMGQEVILRCVPISNHLYFYWYRQILGQKVEFLVSFYNNEISEKSEIFDDQFSVERPDGSNFTLKIRSTKLEDSAMYFCASSETSSGFGEQYFGPGTRLTVT.

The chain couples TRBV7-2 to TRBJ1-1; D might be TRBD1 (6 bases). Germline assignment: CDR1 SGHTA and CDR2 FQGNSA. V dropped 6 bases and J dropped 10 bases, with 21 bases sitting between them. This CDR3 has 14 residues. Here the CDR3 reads CASRFHRDPLRAFF. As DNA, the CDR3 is TGTGCCAGCAGGTTTCACAGGGACCCACTGCGAGCTTTCTTT.

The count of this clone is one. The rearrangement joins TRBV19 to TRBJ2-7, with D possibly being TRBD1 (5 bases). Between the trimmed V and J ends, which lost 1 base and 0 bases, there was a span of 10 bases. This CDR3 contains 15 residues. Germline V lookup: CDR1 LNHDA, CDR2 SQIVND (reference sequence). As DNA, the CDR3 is TGTGCCAGTAGTATAGGTGGGGCCTCCTCCTACGAGCAGTACGTC. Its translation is CASSIGGASSYEQYV.

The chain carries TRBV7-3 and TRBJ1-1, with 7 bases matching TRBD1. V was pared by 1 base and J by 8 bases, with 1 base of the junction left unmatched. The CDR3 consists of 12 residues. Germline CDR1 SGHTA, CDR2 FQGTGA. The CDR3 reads CASSLKDREAFF. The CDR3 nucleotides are TGTGCCAGCAGCTTAAAGGACAGGGAAGCTTTCTTT.

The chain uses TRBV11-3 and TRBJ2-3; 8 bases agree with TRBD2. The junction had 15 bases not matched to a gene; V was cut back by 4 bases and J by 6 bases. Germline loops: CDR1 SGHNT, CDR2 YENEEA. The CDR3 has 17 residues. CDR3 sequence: CASSSQDTAGATDTQYF. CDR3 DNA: TGTGCCAGCAGCTCCCAGGATACAGCGGGAGCGACGGATACGCAGTATTTT.

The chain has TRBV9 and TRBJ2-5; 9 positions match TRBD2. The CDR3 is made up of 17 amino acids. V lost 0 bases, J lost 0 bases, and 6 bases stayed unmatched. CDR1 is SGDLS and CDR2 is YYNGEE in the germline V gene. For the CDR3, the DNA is TGTGCCAGCAGCGTAGAACCTAGCGGGAAGTACCAAGAGACCCAGTACTTC. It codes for CASSVEPSGKYQETQYF.

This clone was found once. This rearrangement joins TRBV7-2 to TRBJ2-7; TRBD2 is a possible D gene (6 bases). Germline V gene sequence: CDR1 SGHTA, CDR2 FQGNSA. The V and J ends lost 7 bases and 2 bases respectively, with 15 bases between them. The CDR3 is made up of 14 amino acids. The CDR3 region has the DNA TGTGCCAGCATCCCCGGGGGAACCCCCTACGAGCAGTACTTC. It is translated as CASIPGGTPYEQYF.

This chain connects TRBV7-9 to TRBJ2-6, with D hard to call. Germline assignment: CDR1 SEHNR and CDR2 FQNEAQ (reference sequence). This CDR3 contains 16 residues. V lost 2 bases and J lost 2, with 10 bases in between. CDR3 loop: CASSLTLPTGANVLTF. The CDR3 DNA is TGTGCCAGCAGCTTAACCCTTCCTACTGGGGCCAACGTCCTGACTTTC.

The CDR3 sequence is CASSQPGLAGTHYEQYF. As DNA, the CDR3 is TGCGCCAGCAGCCAACCGGGACTAGCGGGAACCCACTACGAGCAGTACTTC. The chain carries TRBV4-1 and TRBJ2-7; TRBD2 agrees at 13 bases. Per germline, CDR1 MGHRA and CDR2 YSYEKL. CDR3 length: 17 amino acids. V gave up 2 bases and J gave up 3 bases; unmatched junction bases: 7.

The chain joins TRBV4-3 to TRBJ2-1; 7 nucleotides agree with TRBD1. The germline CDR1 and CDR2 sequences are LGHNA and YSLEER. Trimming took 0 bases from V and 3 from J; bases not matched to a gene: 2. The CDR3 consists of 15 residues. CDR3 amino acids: CASSQEYRGYNEQFF. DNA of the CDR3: TGCGCCAGCAGCCAAGAGTACAGGGGCTACAATGAGCAGTTCTTC.

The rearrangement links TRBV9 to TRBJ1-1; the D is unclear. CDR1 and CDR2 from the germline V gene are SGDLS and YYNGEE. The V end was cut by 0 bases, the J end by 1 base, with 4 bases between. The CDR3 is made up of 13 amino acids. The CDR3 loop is CASSVAENTEAFF. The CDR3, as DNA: TGTGCCAGCAGCGTAGCAGAGAACACTGAAGCTTTCTTT.

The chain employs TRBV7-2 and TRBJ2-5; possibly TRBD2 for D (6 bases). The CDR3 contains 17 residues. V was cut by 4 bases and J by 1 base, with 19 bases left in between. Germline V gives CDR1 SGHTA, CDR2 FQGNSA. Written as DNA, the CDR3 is TGTGCCAGCAGCTCGACGCGCCTTTTAGCGGTCCAAGAGACCCAGTACTTC. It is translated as CASSSTRLLAVQETQYF.

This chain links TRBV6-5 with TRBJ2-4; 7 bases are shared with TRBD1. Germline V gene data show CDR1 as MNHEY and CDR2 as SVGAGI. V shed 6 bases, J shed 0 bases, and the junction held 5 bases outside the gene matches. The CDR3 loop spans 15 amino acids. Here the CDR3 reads CASSSGTVAKNIQYF. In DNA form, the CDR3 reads TGTGCCAGCAGCTCGGGGACAGTAGCCAAAAACATTCAGTACTTC.

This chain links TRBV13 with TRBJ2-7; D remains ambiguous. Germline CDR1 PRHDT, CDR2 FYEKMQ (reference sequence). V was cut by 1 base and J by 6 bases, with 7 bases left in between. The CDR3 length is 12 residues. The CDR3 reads CASSLEPGEQYF. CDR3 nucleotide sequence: TGTGCCAGCAGCTTAGAACCCGGCGAGCAGTACTTC.

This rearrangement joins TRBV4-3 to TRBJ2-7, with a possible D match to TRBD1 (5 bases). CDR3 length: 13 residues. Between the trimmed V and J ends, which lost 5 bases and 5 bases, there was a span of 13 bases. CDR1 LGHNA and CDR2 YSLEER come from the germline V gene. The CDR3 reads CASSFQGGNEQYV. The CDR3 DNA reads TGCGCCAGCAGCTTCCAGGGTGGAAACGAGCAGTACGTC.

CDR3 amino acids: CASSLWREPGEQFF. The CDR3 nucleotides read TGTGCCAGCAGCCTGTGGCGGGAGCCGGGCGAGCAGTTCTTC. The V call is TRBV27, the J call TRBJ2-1; the match to TRBD2 covers 7 bases. Germline trimming cut 6 bases from V and 10 bases from J; bases unmatched to any gene: 12. Per germline, CDR1 MNHEY and CDR2 SMNVEV (reference sequence). The CDR3 loop spans 14 amino acids.

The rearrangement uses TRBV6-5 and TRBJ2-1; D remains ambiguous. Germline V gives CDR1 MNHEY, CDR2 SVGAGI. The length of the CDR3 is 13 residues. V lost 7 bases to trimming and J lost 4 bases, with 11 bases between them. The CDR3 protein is CASMGLGYNEQFF. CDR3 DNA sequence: TGTGCCAGCATGGGTCTCGGGTACAATGAGCAGTTCTTC.

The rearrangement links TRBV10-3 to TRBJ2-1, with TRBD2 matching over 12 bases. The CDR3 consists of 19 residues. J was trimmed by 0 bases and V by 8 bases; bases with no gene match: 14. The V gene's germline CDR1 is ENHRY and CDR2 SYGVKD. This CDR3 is CAISWGLAGGGSSYNEQFF. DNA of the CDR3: TGTGCCATCTCGTGGGGCCTAGCGGGAGGGGGGAGCTCCTACAATGAGCAGTTCTTC.

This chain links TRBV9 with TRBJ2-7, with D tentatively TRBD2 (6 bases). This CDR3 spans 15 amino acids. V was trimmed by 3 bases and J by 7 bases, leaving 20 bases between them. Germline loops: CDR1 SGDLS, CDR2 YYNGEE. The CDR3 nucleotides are TGTGCCAGCAGCGCGGGATCGCCGGGAGCAACGGAGCAGTACTTC. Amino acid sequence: CASSAGSPGATEQYF.

In DNA form, the CDR3 reads TGTGCCTGGAGTCCCCTGGCCAGTGGACAGGGACACACAGATACGCAGTATTTT. Amino acids: CAWSPLASGQGHTDTQYF. V gene TRBV30 combines with J gene TRBJ2-3, with 8 bases lining up with TRBD1. This CDR3 has 18 amino acids. J lost 2 bases, V lost 2 bases, and 15 bases had no gene match. CDR1 and CDR2 from the germline V gene are GTSNPN and SVGIG (reference sequence).

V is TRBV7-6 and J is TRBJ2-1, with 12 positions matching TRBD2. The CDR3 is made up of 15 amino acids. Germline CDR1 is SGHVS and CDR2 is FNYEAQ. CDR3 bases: TGTGCAGTACTAGCGGGAGGAGCGGGGGGCAATGAGCAGTTCTTC. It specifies CAVLAGGAGGNEQFF.

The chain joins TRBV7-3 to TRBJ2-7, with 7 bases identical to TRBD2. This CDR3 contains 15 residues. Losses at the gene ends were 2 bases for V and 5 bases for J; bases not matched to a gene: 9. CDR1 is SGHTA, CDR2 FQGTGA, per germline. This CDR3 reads CASSLSWRETHEQYF. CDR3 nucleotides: TGTGCCAGCAGCTTATCCTGGCGGGAGACCCACGAGCAGTACTTC. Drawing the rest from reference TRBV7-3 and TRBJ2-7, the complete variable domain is GAGVSQTPSNKVTEKGKYVELRCDPISGHTALYWYRQSLGQGPEFLIYFQGTGAADDSGLPNDRFFAVRPEGSVSTLKIQRTERGDSAVYLCASSLSWRETHEQYFGPGTRLTVT.

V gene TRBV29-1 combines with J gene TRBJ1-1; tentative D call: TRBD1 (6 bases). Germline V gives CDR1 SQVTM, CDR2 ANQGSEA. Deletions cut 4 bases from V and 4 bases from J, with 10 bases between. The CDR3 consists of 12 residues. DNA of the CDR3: TGCAGCGTTGGTGTAGGGGGCACTGAAGCTTTCTTT. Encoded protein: CSVGVGGTEAFF.

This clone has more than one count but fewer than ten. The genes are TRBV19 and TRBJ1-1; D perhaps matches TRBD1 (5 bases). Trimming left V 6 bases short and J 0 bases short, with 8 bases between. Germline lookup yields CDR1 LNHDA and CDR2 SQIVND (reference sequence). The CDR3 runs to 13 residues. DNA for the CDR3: TGTGCCAGTAGCGGGGGAATGAACACTGAAGCTTTCTTT. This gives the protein CASSGGMNTEAFF.

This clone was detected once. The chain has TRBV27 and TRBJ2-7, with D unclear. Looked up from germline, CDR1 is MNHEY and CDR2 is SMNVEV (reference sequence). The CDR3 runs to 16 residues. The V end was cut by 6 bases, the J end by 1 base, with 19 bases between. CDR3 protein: CASSSAPRSLSYEQYF. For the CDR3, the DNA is TGTGCCAGCAGCTCTGCCCCTAGGTCGCTTTCCTACGAGCAGTACTTC.

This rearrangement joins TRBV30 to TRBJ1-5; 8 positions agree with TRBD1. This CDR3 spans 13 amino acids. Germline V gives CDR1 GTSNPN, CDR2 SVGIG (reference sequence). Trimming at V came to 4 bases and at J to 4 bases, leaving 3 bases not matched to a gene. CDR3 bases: TGTGCCTGGAAGACAGGGGTAAATCAGCCCCAGCATTTT. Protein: CAWKTGVNQPQHF.

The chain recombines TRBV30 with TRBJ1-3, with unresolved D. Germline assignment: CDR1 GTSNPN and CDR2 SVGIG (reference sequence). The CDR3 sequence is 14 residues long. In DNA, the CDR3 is TGTGCAAGTGGACTCCTGTTCTCTGGAAACACCATATATTTT. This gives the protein CASGLLFSGNTIYF.